A single sample gave rise to the 18 T cell receptor beta chains below, sequenced in a study of T-cell reconstitution after alpha-beta-depleted transplantation in children (dated by TCRdb to about 2016). Library prep was done by PCR. The sample was run on an Illumina HiSeq 2500. To normalize quantification of the TCRbeta repertoire, the TCR libraries were built with molecular barcoding that relied on unique molecular identifiers. Using fastp at Q25 and MiXCR, TCRdb reprocessed the public reads and kept productive beta chains. For every CDR3 protein sequence, its rows merge into one entry that carries the most common genes and DNA. This sample lists about 340,000 distinct CDR3 sequences; 10% were detected once. Together, the top ten hold 2% to 3% of the sample. The sequencing here drew on PBMCs from the stem cell graft donor, taken from the stem cell graft. These receptors came from a human donor who donated a stem cell graft to a child with acute lymphoblastic leukemia.

The chain has TRBV10-3 and TRBJ2-7; possibly TRBD2 for D (5 bases). With 7 bases removed from V and 7 bases from J, the gap between germline ends came to 20 bases. The CDR3 consists of 14 residues. Germline CDR1 is ENHRY and CDR2 is SYGVKD. CDR3 amino acids: CAITRSLGAPEQYF. The CDR3 DNA reads as TGTGCCATCACGCGAAGTTTGGGAGCTCCTGAGCAGTACTTC.

This chain joins TRBV5-5 and TRBJ2-7, with TRBD1 identical over 7 bases. The CDR3 is made up of 15 amino acids. Germline CDR1 SGHKS, CDR2 YYEKEE (reference sequence). Trimming removed 6 bases from V and 5 bases from J; junction bases left unmatched: 14. Here the CDR3 DNA reads TGTGCCAGCATCCTCCGCCCGAACAGGGGTGACGAGCAGTACTTC. Amino acids: CASILRPNRGDEQYF. The full variable domain, in which reference TRBV5-5 and TRBJ2-7 provide the parts outside the CDR3, is DAGVTQSPTHLIKTRGQQVTLRCSPISGHKSVSWYQQVLGQGPQFIFQYYEKEERGRGNFPDRFSARQFPNYSSELNVNALLLGDSALYLCASILRPNRGDEQYFGPGTRLTVT.

Notes on this clonotype: It may be a read error: a sequence one base away is much more abundant. The chain joins TRBV5-1 to TRBJ2-3; 8 nucleotides align to TRBD2. The CDR3 covers 16 residues. CDR1 is SGHRS and CDR2 is YFSETQ in the germline V gene. CDR3 DNA sequence: TGCGCCAGCAGCTTGGGTCTAGCGGGCCTCGGAGATACGCATTATTTT. It translates to CASSLGLAGLGDTHYF.

The chain has TRBV4-3 and TRBJ2-1, with D tentatively TRBD2 (6 bases). The CDR3 covers 16 residues. The V gene's germline CDR1 is LGHNA and CDR2 YSLEER. V lost 1 base and J 6 bases, leaving 16 bases between the germline ends. CDR3 bases: TGCGCCAGCAGCCAAGCGGGGCCGGGAGTGGCCAATGAGCAGTTCTTC. Translation gives CASSQAGPGVANEQFF.

This clonotype was seen a handful of times. V usage is TRBV7-2 and J usage is TRBJ2-5; 7 nucleotides align to TRBD2. The germline V gene has CDR1 SGHTA and CDR2 FQGNSA. With 6 bases clipped from V and 2 bases from J, the junction kept 6 bases outside the gene matches. The CDR3 covers 14 residues. The DNA of the CDR3 is TGTGCCAGCAGAGCGACTAGCCAACAAGAGACCCAGTACTTC. This encodes CASRATSQQETQYF.

The chain couples TRBV6-5 to TRBJ1-1; no definite D call. The CDR3 sequence is 15 residues long. Trimming took off 3 bases at V and 3 bases at J, with 14 bases between the two ends. Germline CDR1 MNHEY, CDR2 SVGAGI. CDR3 nucleotides: TGTGCCAGCAGTTATCCGATTACTGGGGACACTGAAGCTTTCTTT. It specifies CASSYPITGDTEAFF.

The chain links TRBV5-1 to TRBJ2-1; TRBD2 might be the D (6 bases). The CDR3 spans 15 residues. Trimming removed 6 bases from V and 3 bases from J, with 16 bases in between. From germline, CDR1 is SGHRS and CDR2 YFSETQ. The CDR3: CASTDGGIIYNEQFF. CDR3 DNA: TGCGCCAGCACCGATGGGGGGATAATCTACAATGAGCAGTTCTTC.

This clonotype was picked up many times. V usage is TRBV6-5 and J usage is TRBJ1-1; a weak D match, TRBD1 (5 bases). Trimming took 2 bases from V and 4 from J, leaving 14 bases between them. The CDR3 is 15 residues long. Germline assignment: CDR1 MNHEY and CDR2 SVGAGI. This CDR3 is CASSYTRGASTEAFF. The CDR3 nucleotides are TGTGCCAGCAGTTACACCCGAGGGGCGAGCACTGAAGCTTTCTTT.

The chain carries TRBV7-9 and TRBJ1-5; D uncertain. V lost 5 bases, J lost 3 bases, and 8 bases lay in between. The CDR3 has 13 residues. In germline, CDR1 is SEHNR, CDR2 FQNEAQ (reference sequence). CDR3 loop: CASSAGFNQPQHF. The CDR3 nucleotides read TGTGCCAGCAGCGCGGGCTTCAATCAGCCCCAGCATTTT.

The genes are TRBV4-1 and TRBJ1-5; the D is unclear. In germline, CDR1 is MGHRA, CDR2 YSYEKL. Trimming removed 0 bases from V and 5 bases from J, with 8 bases in between. CDR3 size: 14 residues. The CDR3 bases are TGCGCCAGCAGCCAAGAGCCGACCGATCAGCCCCAGCATTTT. It specifies CASSQEPTDQPQHF.

J is TRBJ2-7 and V is TRBV2; TRBD2 is a possible D gene (5 bases). CDR3 length: 15 amino acids. V lost 2 bases and J lost 3, with 14 bases in between. The germline gives CDR1 SNHLY, CDR2 FYNNEI. CDR3 DNA: TGTGCCAGCAGTGAATGGAGGTCCGGGGACTACGAGCAGTACTTC. Translation gives CASSEWRSGDYEQYF.

This clonotype was detected many times. This chain uses TRBV29-1 with TRBJ1-1; TRBD1 matches at 7 bases. Germline V gene lookup returns CDR1 SQVTM and CDR2 ANQGSEA. Losses at the gene ends were 1 base for V and 4 bases for J; bases not matched to a gene: 6. The CDR3 has 14 amino acids. The CDR3 nucleotides are TGCAGCGTTGAAGGCCAGGGGGGCGTCACTGAAGCTTTCTTT. This sequence encodes CSVEGQGGVTEAFF.

The chain recombines TRBV6-5 with TRBJ2-3; D uncertain. The V gene lost 0 bases and the J gene lost 3 bases, with 10 bases spanning the gap. The CDR3 runs to 15 residues. Germline V gives CDR1 MNHEY, CDR2 SVGAGI. CDR3 DNA: TGTGCCAGCAGTTACTCCCACCCGGCGACAGATACGCAGTATTTT. The encoded protein is CASSYSHPATDTQYF.

The genes are TRBV7-9 and TRBJ2-5; 7 bases match TRBD1. Germline V CDR1 and CDR2: SEHNR, FQNEAQ (reference sequence). The CDR3 contains 16 residues. Trimming at V came to 7 bases and at J to 2 bases, leaving 13 bases not matched to a gene. CDR3 loop: CASIKHREQGQETQYF. CDR3 in DNA: TGTGCCAGCATAAAGCATAGGGAACAGGGGCAAGAGACCCAGTACTTC.

DNA of the CDR3: TGCGCCAGCAGCACTGGCCTTATTGGGGGAGGAGTCCAAGAGACCCAGTACTTC. Protein product: CASSTGLIGGGVQETQYF. The rearrangement uses TRBV5-1 and TRBJ2-5; tentative D call: TRBD2 (6 bases). V dropped 4 bases and J dropped 1 base, with 23 bases sitting between them. In germline, CDR1 is SGHRS, CDR2 YFSETQ. This CDR3 has 18 residues.

This clonotype occurred a few times. The chain couples TRBV12-3 or TRBV12-4 to TRBJ2-1; D might be TRBD2 (5 bases). V was trimmed by 5 bases and J by 1 base, leaving 15 bases between them. The CDR3 totals 16 residues. CDR3 in amino acids: CASSLTRWGSYNEQFF. The CDR3 nucleotides read TGTGCCAGCAGTCTCACTAGGTGGGGTTCCTACAATGAGCAGTTCTTC.

This clonotype ranks as medium-sized. The chain recombines TRBV20-1 with TRBJ2-7, with D unresolved. CDR3 length equals 12 residues. Germline loops: CDR1 DFQATT, CDR2 SNEGSKA (reference sequence). Trimming stripped 0 bases from V and 3 bases from J, with 6 bases between. The DNA for the CDR3 is TGCAGTGCTAGAGATTCCGACTACGAGCAGTACTTC. The encoded protein is CSARDSDYEQYF.

The chain is built from TRBV9 and TRBJ2-5; TRBD2 matches at 9 bases. The CDR3 is 15 residues long. The germline V gene encodes CDR1 SGDLS and CDR2 YYNGEE. Germline trimming cut 4 bases from V and 9 bases from J; bases unmatched to any gene: 13. In DNA, the CDR3 is TGTGCCAGCAGCTCGAGACTAGCGGAGGGGCGGGCCCAGTACTTC. It yields the protein CASSSRLAEGRAQYF.